This passage covers 18 T cell receptor beta chains from one sample sequenced in a study of T cell responses to AZD1222 COVID-19 vaccine. Libraries were prepared by immunoSEQ multiplex PCR; TCRdb keeps only in-frame clonotypes and omits some of them. The sample has about 130,000 clones, roughly 85% seen once; the top ten hold roughly a sixth. Sequenced material: peripheral blood, taken on day 0 of MenACWY control vaccination. These TCRs come from an adult in good health.

This chain uses TRBV15 with TRBJ2-3, with D maybe TRBD2 (5 bases). Germline-derived CDR1 and CDR2 are LNHNV and YYDKDF (reference sequence). The CDR3 is 16 residues long. V lost 9 bases, J lost 5 bases, and 24 bases lay in between. CDR3 DNA: TGTGCCACATCGTACGGGAACGACAACTTGAGAGATACGCAGTATTTT. Protein product: CATSYGNDNLRDTQYF.

The chain couples TRBV7-3 to TRBJ2-5; D gene unclear. The V gene lost 3 bases and the J gene lost 7 bases, with 12 bases spanning the gap. The CDR3 covers 13 residues. Germline V gene lookup returns CDR1 SGHTA and CDR2 FQGTGA. This chain's CDR3 is CASSLGSLGTQYF. The CDR3 DNA reads as TGTGCCAGCAGCTTGGGATCTTTAGGGACCCAGTACTTC.

The V call is TRBV5-1, the J call TRBJ2-7; 10 nucleotides align to TRBD2. The V gene's germline CDR1 is SGHRS and CDR2 YFSETQ. V was clipped by 4 bases and J by 3 bases; unmatched bases: 7. The CDR3 sequence is 15 residues long. The CDR3 region is CASSPLGLAVYEQYF. The CDR3 DNA reads as TGCGCCAGCAGCCCCCTCGGACTAGCGGTCTACGAGCAGTACTTC.

This clone showed up just a few times. The V gene is TRBV28, the J gene TRBJ2-7; D is perhaps TRBD2 (7 bases). The length of the CDR3 is 14 residues. CDR1 and CDR2 from the germline V gene are MDHEN and SYDVKM. V gave up 6 bases and J gave up 6 bases, with 18 bases separating them. CDR3 loop: CASRPQGRGGEQYF. As DNA, the CDR3 is TGTGCCAGCAGACCCCAGGGGAGGGGGGGCGAGCAGTACTTC.

Concerning this clone: Other nucleotide sequences in the sample specify the same CDR3. This chain links TRBV18 with TRBJ2-7; D unclear. Trimming cost V 0 bases and J 0 bases, with 3 bases left between them. The CDR3 consists of 13 residues. Germline CDR1 and CDR2: KGHSH and LQKENI. For the CDR3, the DNA is TGTGCCAGCTCACCACCCTCCTCCTACGAGCAGTACTTC. Translating gives CASSPPSSYEQYF.

V and J are TRBV5-6 and TRBJ2-3; TRBD1 might be the D (5 bases). Germline CDR1 is SGHDT and CDR2 is YYEEEE. V gave up 1 base and J gave up 4 bases, with 10 bases separating them. The CDR3 runs to 14 residues. CDR3 nucleotides: TGTGCCAGCAGCTTGTCCAAAGGGGCAGATACGCAGTATTTT. It encodes CASSLSKGADTQYF.

The J gene is TRBJ1-6, the V gene TRBV5-6; 8 nucleotides match TRBD1. There are 15 residues in the CDR3. Trimming cost V 5 bases and J 6 bases; bases outside gene matches: 7. Germline CDR1 and CDR2: SGHDT and YYEEEE. The CDR3: CASREWDRPNSPLHF. The CDR3 nucleotides are TGTGCCAGCAGGGAGTGGGACAGGCCTAATTCACCCCTCCACTTT.

The chain couples TRBV27 to TRBJ2-2, with 11 bases identical to TRBD2. The CDR3 runs 16 residues. Looked up from germline, CDR1 is MNHEY and CDR2 is SMNVEV (reference sequence). V gave up 2 bases and J gave up 4 bases; unmatched junction bases: 3. The CDR3 loop reads CASSLIGTSGTGELFF. The CDR3 region has the DNA TGTGCCAGCAGTTTAATAGGGACTAGCGGCACCGGGGAGCTGTTTTTT.

This clone appeared once. The rearrangement uses TRBV5-1 and TRBJ1-1, with D uncertain. The CDR3 consists of 14 residues. Deletions cut 1 base from V and 1 base from J, with 8 bases between. CDR1 is SGHRS, CDR2 YFSETQ, per germline. The CDR3 DNA is TGCGCCAGCAGCTTGCAGCCGAGGAACACTGAAGCTTTCTTT. This codes for CASSLQPRNTEAFF.

Concerning this clone itself: This CDR3 is also generated by other DNA sequences in the sample. The chain recombines TRBV30 with TRBJ2-6; no reliable D call. Germline V gene data show CDR1 as GTSNPN and CDR2 as SVGIG (reference sequence). The CDR3 is made up of 13 amino acids. V was shortened by 3 bases and J by 0 bases, with 3 bases between the two germline ends. CDR3: CAWRRSGANVLTF. As DNA, the CDR3 is TGTGCCTGGAGACGCTCTGGGGCCAACGTCCTGACTTTC.

The chain carries TRBV29-1 and TRBJ2-1, with D perhaps given as TRBD1 or TRBD2 (6 bases each). Germline-derived CDR1 and CDR2 are SQVTM and ANQGSEA. Trimming cost V 6 bases and J 3 bases, with 27 bases left between them. This CDR3 contains 18 residues. The CDR3 is CSVTGRSSQSLYYNEQFF. In DNA, the CDR3 is TGCAGCGTAACAGGGAGGTCTAGCCAATCTCTCTACTACAATGAGCAGTTCTTC.

The rearrangement joins TRBV9 to TRBJ1-2; 8 bases match TRBD1. The CDR3 extends over 15 amino acids. Germline assignment: CDR1 SGDLS and CDR2 YYNGEE. J gave up 2 bases and V 0 bases, and 3 bases lay outside the gene matches. For the CDR3, the DNA is TGTGCCAGCAGCGTAGAAACAGGGGGGAACTATGGCTACACCTTC. It specifies CASSVETGGNYGYTF.

The chain links TRBV28 to TRBJ2-2, with D perhaps assigned TRBD1 or TRBD2 (5 bases each). From germline, CDR1 is MDHEN and CDR2 SYDVKM. Trimming cost V 10 bases and J 1 base, with 16 bases left between them. The CDR3 extends over 15 amino acids. CDR3 amino acids: CATWSGTENTGELFF. DNA of the CDR3: TGTGCCACATGGTCCGGGACCGAGAACACCGGGGAGCTGTTTTTT.

V gene TRBV2 combines with J gene TRBJ2-5; D possibly uses TRBD1 or TRBD2 (6 bases each). V was trimmed by 4 bases and J by 2 bases, leaving 14 bases between them. CDR3 size: 15 residues. The germline V gene encodes CDR1 SNHLY and CDR2 FYNNEI. The CDR3 bases are TGTGCCAGCAGTGTTGGGGGGCTGGGGCAAGAGACCCAGTACTTC. Its translation: CASSVGGLGQETQYF.

This clone was recorded only once. This sequence joins TRBV6-1 and TRBJ2-1; 8 positions agree with TRBD2. The ends lost 4 bases at V and 7 bases at J; junction bases unmatched: 12. Germline CDR1 MNHNS, CDR2 SASEGT. This CDR3 spans 16 amino acids. The CDR3 DNA reads as TGTGCCAGCAGTGCGGCGGGAGGATACCTACGGAATGAGCAGTTCTTC. It specifies CASSAAGGYLRNEQFF.

The chain recombines TRBV18 with TRBJ1-3; D is unclear. Trimming cost V 9 bases and J 0 bases, with 6 bases left between them. Looked up from germline, CDR1 is KGHSH and CDR2 is LQKENI. This CDR3 has 12 amino acids. In nucleotides, the CDR3 is TGTGCCAGTACCCCCTCTGGAAACACCATATATTTT. This gives the protein CASTPSGNTIYF.

This sequence joins TRBV7-8 and TRBJ2-4; 7 bases align to TRBD1. The CDR3 runs to 15 residues. V was pared by 0 bases and J by 6 bases, with 5 bases of the junction left unmatched. The germline CDR1 and CDR2 sequences are SGHVS and FQNEAQ. The CDR3 sequence: CASSLAPGQINIQYF. CDR3 nucleotides: TGTGCCAGCAGCTTAGCACCGGGACAGATAAACATTCAGTACTTC.

V gene TRBV5-1 combines with J gene TRBJ2-5; D is undetermined. Trimming cost V 4 bases and J 4 bases, with 14 bases left between them. This CDR3 spans 14 amino acids. CDR1 is SGHRS and CDR2 is YFSETQ in the germline V gene. CDR3 sequence (DNA): TGCGCCAGCAGCCCTCTGCGGCTGGGAGAGACCCAGTACTTC. Its translation is CASSPLRLGETQYF.